This T cell receptor beta chain comes out of a study of Graves' ophthalmopathy and Graves' hyperthyroidism. This clonotype was detected only once. Trimming left V 6 bases short and J 4 bases short, with 13 bases between. CDR1 and CDR2 (germline): MNHNS, SASEGT. CDR3 length equals 14 residues. For repertoire sequencing, the TCR beta CDR3 regions were amplified from RNA transcripts. The first-round RT-PCR employed HTBI primers together with the Qiagen OneStep RT-PCR kit. A multiplex PCR was then performed as the second round. In TCRdb, the multiplex PCR reads were re-called with MiXCR into one record per CDR3 protein. The sample lists 620,000 or so distinct CDR3 sequences, about 20% occurring once.

The chain carries TRBV6-1 and TRBJ1-3, with D tentatively TRBD1 (5 bases). The TCR sequence derives from a woman aged 18-29 years with stable Graves' hyperthyroidism. Some clones in this sample may be carry-over from other donors' samples. Material for sequencing was peripheral blood. As DNA, the CDR3 is TGTGCCAGCAGCAAAGCCGGGACGGGAAACACCATATATTTT. Protein product: CASSKAGTGNTIYF.